The 21 T cell receptor beta chains given below trace back to one sample, sequenced in a study of CD8 T cells in Susac syndrome. With random hexamers, reverse transcription was performed on roughly 0.5 to 1 ug of RNA. TCRdb re-called the immunoSEQ multiplex PCR reads with MiXCR, one entry per CDR3 protein. This table holds more than 150,000 distinct CDR3 sequences, just over 90% found once. The specimen was CD4+ T cells from PBMCs. Every receptor here comes from a human donor in good health.

The V and J genes are TRBV29-1 and TRBJ2-1; the match to TRBD2 covers 7 bases. The germline gives CDR1 SQVTM, CDR2 ANQGSEA. With 4 bases clipped from V and 2 bases from J, the junction kept 2 bases outside the gene matches. This CDR3 region has 13 residues. This CDR3 reads CSVVGRAYNEQFF. The CDR3 DNA is TGCAGCGTTGTAGGGAGGGCCTACAATGAGCAGTTCTTC.

The chain employs TRBV5-4 and TRBJ2-2; 11 bases match TRBD2. Germline assignment: CDR1 SGHNT and CDR2 YYREEE (reference sequence). The CDR3 consists of 16 residues. V lost 5 bases and J lost 3; bases outside the gene matches: 6. In DNA, the CDR3 is TGTGCCAGCAGTACCGGGACTAGCGGCTACACCGGGGAGCTGTTTTTT. Translated: CASSTGTSGYTGELFF.

In its sample, this clonotype was seen once. The genes are TRBV20-1 and TRBJ2-2, with TRBD1 matching over 10 bases. Germline values: CDR1 DFQATT, CDR2 SNEGSKA (reference sequence). The CDR3 extends over 14 amino acids. Trimming took 4 bases from V and 6 from J; bases not matched to a gene: 5. The CDR3 nucleotides read TGCAGTGCTACCTCGACAGGGGGCCCCGGGGAGCTGTTTTTT. Translated, it gives CSATSTGGPGELFF.

V is TRBV29-1 and J is TRBJ2-3; D not certain. Germline lookup yields CDR1 SQVTM and CDR2 ANQGSEA. Trimming removed 3 bases at V and 6 bases at J, with 13 bases between. The CDR3 extends over 13 amino acids. As DNA, the CDR3 is TGCAGCGTTGATTCCGGGCGTAGGGATACGCAGTATTTT. The encoded protein is CSVDSGRRDTQYF.

This chain connects TRBV6-2 or TRBV6-3 to TRBJ2-5; D gene unclear. In germline, CDR1 is MNHEY, CDR2 SVGEGT. V lost 7 bases and J 2 bases, leaving 14 bases between the germline ends. The length of the CDR3 is 14 residues. The CDR3 nucleotides read TGTGCCAGCACTCAACGGCGAGAACAAGAGACCCAGTACTTC. It yields the protein CASTQRREQETQYF.

The chain uses TRBV6-5 and TRBJ1-4; TRBD1 agrees at 7 bases. CDR3 length equals 15 residues. The germline V gene encodes CDR1 MNHEY and CDR2 SVGAGI. Germline trimming cut 4 bases from V and 8 bases from J; bases unmatched to any gene: 10. This CDR3 reads CASSSASTGREKLFF. CDR3 DNA sequence: TGTGCCAGCAGTTCCGCCTCGACAGGGCGCGAAAAACTGTTTTTT.

This chain uses TRBV5-4 with TRBJ2-1, with 9 bases aligning to TRBD2. Trimming cost V 1 base and J 1 base; bases outside gene matches: 0. Germline lookup yields CDR1 SGHNT and CDR2 YYREEE (reference sequence). The CDR3 loop spans 15 amino acids. This CDR3 reads CASSLLAGSYNEQFF. DNA of the CDR3: TGTGCCAGCAGCTTGCTAGCGGGGTCCTACAATGAGCAGTTCTTC.

The V and J genes are TRBV28 and TRBJ2-1, with 7 bases fitting TRBD1. The V gene's germline CDR1 is MDHEN and CDR2 SYDVKM. The CDR3 consists of 14 residues. V shed 3 bases and J 6 bases; nucleotides not matched to a gene: 5. CDR3 DNA: TGTGCCAGCAGTTTCGACAGGGCCTCCAATGAGCAGTTCTTC. Protein product: CASSFDRASNEQFF.

J is TRBJ1-3 and V is TRBV18; D not resolved. The CDR3 has 13 residues. Germline V lookup: CDR1 KGHSH, CDR2 LQKENI. V was cut by 3 bases and J by 6 bases, with 9 bases left in between. This CDR3 reads CASSPDGINTIYF. The CDR3, as DNA: TGTGCCAGCTCACCGGACGGGATAAACACCATATATTTT.

V is TRBV18 and J is TRBJ1-1; D unclear. The CDR3 runs 13 residues. Germline V gives CDR1 KGHSH, CDR2 LQKENI. Trimming pared 3 bases from V and 4 bases from J, leaving 9 bases between. The CDR3, as DNA: TGTGCCAGCTCACCTTTGGAGGGCACTGAAGCTTTCTTT. Its translation is CASSPLEGTEAFF.

The chain uses TRBV18 and TRBJ2-1; D is uncertain. Deletions cut 3 bases from V and 6 bases from J, with 15 bases between. The CDR3 runs 15 residues. Germline lookup yields CDR1 KGHSH and CDR2 LQKENI. Here the CDR3 DNA reads TGTGCCAGCTCACCTCGGCGTCTGAAGATCAATGAGCAGTTCTTC. Translating gives CASSPRRLKINEQFF.

V usage is TRBV20-1 and J usage is TRBJ1-1; TRBD1 agrees at 8 bases. CDR1 and CDR2 (germline): DFQATT, SNEGSKA (reference sequence). The J segment lost 4 bases and the V segment lost 0 bases, leaving 7 bases of the junction unmatched. This CDR3 comprises 15 residues. CDR3 amino acids: CSARDRRGRSTEAFF. The CDR3 nucleotides read TGCAGTGCTAGAGACCGCAGGGGGCGAAGCACTGAAGCTTTCTTT.

The chain recombines TRBV20-1 with TRBJ1-2; no firm D call. This CDR3 has 12 residues. From germline, CDR1 is DFQATT and CDR2 SNEGSKA (reference sequence). Trimming took 3 bases from V and 4 from J, leaving 9 bases between them. CDR3 amino acids: CSASSTLYGYTF. CDR3 coding DNA: TGCAGTGCTAGCAGCACGCTCTATGGCTACACCTTC.

The chain links TRBV18 to TRBJ1-6; 7 bases line up with TRBD1. Trimming cost V 3 bases and J 8 bases; bases outside gene matches: 10. From germline, CDR1 is KGHSH and CDR2 LQKENI. This CDR3 contains 16 residues. CDR3 loop: CASSPSGRQGDSPLHF. CDR3 coding DNA: TGTGCCAGCTCACCCTCCGGCAGGCAGGGGGATTCACCCCTCCACTTT.

V usage is TRBV2 and J usage is TRBJ1-2, with 11 nucleotides matching TRBD1. This CDR3 is 14 amino acids long. CDR1 SNHLY and CDR2 FYNNEI come from the germline V gene. V was pared by 9 bases and J by 3 bases, with 6 bases of the junction left unmatched. CDR3 DNA: TGTGCCAGATTAGGACAGGGGGCAGACTATGGCTACACCTTC. Protein sequence: CARLGQGADYGYTF.

The chain uses TRBV7-2 and TRBJ2-3; 7 bases are shared with TRBD1. The J segment lost 1 base and the V segment lost 3 bases, leaving 4 bases of the junction unmatched. This CDR3 contains 15 residues. Germline lookup yields CDR1 SGHTA and CDR2 FQGNSA. In nucleotides, the CDR3 is TGTGCCAGCAGCTTCGACAGGGTGGGCACAGATACGCAGTATTTT. Protein sequence: CASSFDRVGTDTQYF. Full variable domain (rest looked up from reference TRBV7-2 and TRBJ2-3): GAGVSQSPSNKVTEKGKDVELRCDPISGHTALYWYRQSLGQGLEFLIYFQGNSAPDKSGLPSDRFSAERTGGSVSTLTIQRTQQEDSAVYLCASSFDRVGTDTQYFGPGTRLTVL.

This chain uses TRBV7-2 with TRBJ2-4; tentatively, D is TRBD1 (5 bases). CDR3 length: 17 amino acids. CDR1 SGHTA and CDR2 FQGNSA come from the germline V gene. Trimming took off 5 bases at V and 0 bases at J, with 17 bases between the two ends. CDR3 sequence: CASSAHDSILAKNIQYF. CDR3 bases: TGTGCCAGCAGCGCTCATGACAGTATCCTAGCCAAAAACATTCAGTACTTC.

This chain joins TRBV28 and TRBJ2-3, with D perhaps TRBD2 (6 bases). V was shortened by 5 bases and J by 6 bases, with 15 bases between the two germline ends. Germline CDR1 MDHEN, CDR2 SYDVKM. This CDR3 comprises 14 residues. CDR3 bases: TGTGCCAGCAGTCCGACCGGGAGAGTCGATACGCAGTATTTT. Residues: CASSPTGRVDTQYF.

The rearrangement links TRBV21-1 to TRBJ1-5; the listed D gene, TRBD1, was not tested against the DNA. TRBV21-1 is a recognized pseudogene. This CDR3 has 10 amino acids. The DNA for the CDR3 is TGTGCCAAGAAGGGGAGGCCCCAGCATTTT. This sequence encodes CAKKGRPQHF.

The rearrangement uses TRBV7-9 and TRBJ1-2; D unresolved. The germline V gene encodes CDR1 SEHNR and CDR2 FQNEAQ (reference sequence). The V end lost 5 bases, the J end lost 0 bases, and 19 bases lay between the germline ends. The CDR3 extends over 17 amino acids. The CDR3 DNA sequence: TGTGCCAGCAGCCCCGGCGAGGAACGGCAAGCTAACTATGGCTACACCTTC. It specifies CASSPGEERQANYGYTF. Complete variable domain (other parts from reference TRBV7-9 and TRBJ1-2): DTGVSQNPRHKITKRGQNVTFRCDPISEHNRLYWYRQTLGQGPEFLTYFQNEAQLEKSRLLSDRFSAERPKGSFSTLEIQRTEQGDSAMYLCASSPGEERQANYGYTFGSGTRLTVV.

V is TRBV6-1 and J is TRBJ2-4, with D perhaps matching TRBD2 (6 bases). V shed 4 bases and J shed 6 bases, with 22 bases lying between them. CDR1 MNHNS and CDR2 SASEGT come from the germline V gene. The CDR3 is 17 residues long. CDR3 DNA: TGTGCCAGCAGTGCGTATGGGGAACCCGGGGGATTAAACATTCAGTACTTC. Amino acids: CASSAYGEPGGLNIQYF.